This T cell receptor beta chain was sequenced during a study of response to subunit inactivated influenza vaccine (dated by TCRdb to 2017 to 2018). For the study in its entirety: To follow how T cells responded to a trivalent subunit inactivated influenza vaccine, the researchers relied on deep quantitative profiling of the T cell receptor repertoire.

The research as a whole found: The authors suggested that each seasonal influenza vaccination may recruit only a limited number of new T cells.

This clonotype was picked up many times. Its antigen target is currently unknown. No much larger clone is present one base from it, and per-base qualities are unavailable. V loses 4 bases at its end and J loses 5 bases; junction bases beyond the gene matches: 13. The CDR3 numbers 16 residues from cysteine through phenylalanine. Only CDR3 DNA is held: 48 bases, read in frame from base 1. Library method: RT-PCR. TCRdb records Illumina HiSeq 2500 as the sequencer. TCRdb handled the public reads itself, with Q25 trimming in fastp and clone calling in MiXCR, and kept productive beta chains. When rows share a CDR3 protein, they turn into one entry using the most common DNA and genes. This sample lists over 150,000 distinct CDR3 sequences; about 9.3% were detected once. Approximately 10% of the sample is in the top ten clones.

The sequence was collected from a man between 50 and 59 years old who received an inactivated influenza vaccine. Donor details come from another sample of the same person, matched by shared clones. The chain couples TRBV12-3 or TRBV12-4 to TRBJ1-1; 7 of the junction bases match TRBD1. The specimen was non-naive T cells sorted from PBMCs, collected on the day of vaccination. This specimen's cell subset or site label, per the study, means: memory T cell fraction. CDR3 loop: CASSSFPDRVWTEAFF. The bases are TGTGCCAGCAGTTCGTTTCCAGACAGGGTTTGGACTGAAGCTTTCTTT.